The 3 T cell receptor beta chains presented below share a single source sample, sequenced in a study of T cell responses to AZD1222 COVID-19 vaccine. The assay was immunoSEQ multiplex PCR, and TCRdb's table has in-frame clones only and misses some. The sample consists of some 110,000 clones, around 88% of them appearing once. The material sequenced was peripheral blood, taken on day 0 of AZD1222 vaccination. The receptors originated from an adult in good health.

The V gene is TRBV4-3, the J gene TRBJ2-5; weak D call: TRBD2 (6 bases). Trimming removed 0 bases at V and 5 bases at J, with 16 bases between. The CDR3 consists of 16 residues. In germline, CDR1 is LGHNA, CDR2 YSLEER. CDR3: CASSQDRKTRGETQYF. The CDR3 DNA is TGCGCCAGCAGCCAAGATCGGAAGACTCGGGGGGAGACCCAGTACTTC.

The chain recombines TRBV6-5 with TRBJ1-1; D unresolved. V shed 2 bases and J shed 0 bases, with 7 bases lying between them. The CDR3 length is 14 residues. Germline values: CDR1 MNHEY, CDR2 SVGAGI. CDR3 amino acids: CASSYVVMNTEAFF. DNA for the CDR3: TGTGCCAGCAGTTACGTAGTGATGAACACTGAAGCTTTCTTT.

This chain joins TRBV28 and TRBJ1-4; 7 positions agree with TRBD1. With V trimmed by 6 bases and J by 8 bases, 12 bases remained unmatched. From germline, CDR1 is MDHEN and CDR2 SYDVKM. This CDR3 region has 15 residues. The CDR3, as DNA: TGTGCCAGCAGGCCTGCTGGAGGGGGCGAGGAAAAACTGTTTTTT. It encodes CASRPAGGGEEKLFF.